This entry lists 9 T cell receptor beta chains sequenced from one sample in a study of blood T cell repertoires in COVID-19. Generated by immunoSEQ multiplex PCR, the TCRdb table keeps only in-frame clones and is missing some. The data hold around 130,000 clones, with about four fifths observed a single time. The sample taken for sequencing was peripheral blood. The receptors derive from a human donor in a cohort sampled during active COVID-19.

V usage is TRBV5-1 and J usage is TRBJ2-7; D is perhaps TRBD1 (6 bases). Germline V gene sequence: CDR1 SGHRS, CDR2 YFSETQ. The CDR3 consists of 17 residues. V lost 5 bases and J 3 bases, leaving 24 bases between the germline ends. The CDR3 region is CASSEGIRDTGFYEQYF. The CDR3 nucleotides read TGCGCCAGCAGTGAGGGGATCCGGGACACGGGGTTCTACGAGCAGTACTTC.

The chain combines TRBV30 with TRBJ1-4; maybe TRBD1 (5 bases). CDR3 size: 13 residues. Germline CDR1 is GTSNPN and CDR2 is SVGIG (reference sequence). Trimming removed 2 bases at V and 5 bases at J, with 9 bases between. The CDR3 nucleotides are TGTGCCTGGAGTCCGACAGTGAATGAAAAACTGTTTTTT. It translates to CAWSPTVNEKLFF.

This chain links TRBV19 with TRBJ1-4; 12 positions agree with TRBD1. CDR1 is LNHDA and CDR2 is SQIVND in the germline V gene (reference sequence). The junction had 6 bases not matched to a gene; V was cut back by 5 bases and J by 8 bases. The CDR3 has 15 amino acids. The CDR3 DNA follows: TGTGCCAGTAGTCCCCCGGGACAGGGGGCGGAAAAACTGTTTTTT. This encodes CASSPPGQGAEKLFF.

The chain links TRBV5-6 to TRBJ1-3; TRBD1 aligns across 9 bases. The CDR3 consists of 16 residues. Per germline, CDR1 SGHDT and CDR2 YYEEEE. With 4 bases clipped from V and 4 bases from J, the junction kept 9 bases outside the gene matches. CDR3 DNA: TGTGCCAGCAGCACATATAGACAGGGGGACGGAAACACCATATATTTT. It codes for CASSTYRQGDGNTIYF.

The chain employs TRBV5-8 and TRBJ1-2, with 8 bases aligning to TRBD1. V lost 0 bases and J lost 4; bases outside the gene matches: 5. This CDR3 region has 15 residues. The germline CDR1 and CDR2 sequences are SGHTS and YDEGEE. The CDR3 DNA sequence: TGTGCCAGCAGCTTGGGGACAGGGTTGGGCTATGGCTACACCTTC. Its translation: CASSLGTGLGYGYTF. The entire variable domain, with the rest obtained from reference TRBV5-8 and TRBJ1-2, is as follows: EAGVTQSPTHLIKTRGQQATLRCSPISGHTSVYWYQQALGLGLQFLLWYDEGEERNRGNFPPRFSGRQFPNYSSELNVNALELEDSALYLCASSLGTGLGYGYTFGSGTRLTVV.

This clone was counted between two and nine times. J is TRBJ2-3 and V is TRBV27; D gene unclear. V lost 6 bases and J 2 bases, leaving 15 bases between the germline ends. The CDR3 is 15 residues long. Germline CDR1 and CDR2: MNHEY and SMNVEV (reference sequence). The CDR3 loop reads CASSRATTATDTQYF. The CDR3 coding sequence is TGTGCCAGCAGCCGCGCGACAACAGCCACAGATACGCAGTATTTT.

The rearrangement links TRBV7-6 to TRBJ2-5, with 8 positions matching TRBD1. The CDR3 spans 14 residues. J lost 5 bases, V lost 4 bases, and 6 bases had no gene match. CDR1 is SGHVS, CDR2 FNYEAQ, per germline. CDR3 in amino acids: CASSSTGGRETQYF. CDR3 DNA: TGTGCCAGCAGCTCTACAGGGGGGAGGGAGACCCAGTACTTC.

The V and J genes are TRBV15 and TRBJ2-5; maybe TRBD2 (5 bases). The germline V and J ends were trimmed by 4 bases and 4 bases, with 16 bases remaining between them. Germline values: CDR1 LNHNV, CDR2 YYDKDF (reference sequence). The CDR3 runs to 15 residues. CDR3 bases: TGTGCCACCAGCATGCGGCCCGCAGGAGGAGAGACCCAGTACTTC. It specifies CATSMRPAGGETQYF.

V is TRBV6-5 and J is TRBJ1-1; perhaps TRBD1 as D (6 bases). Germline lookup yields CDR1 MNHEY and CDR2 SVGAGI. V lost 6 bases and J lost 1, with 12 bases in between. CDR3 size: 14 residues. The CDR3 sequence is CASRPGTPNTEAFF. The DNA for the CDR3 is TGTGCCAGCAGACCCGGGACACCGAACACTGAAGCTTTCTTT.